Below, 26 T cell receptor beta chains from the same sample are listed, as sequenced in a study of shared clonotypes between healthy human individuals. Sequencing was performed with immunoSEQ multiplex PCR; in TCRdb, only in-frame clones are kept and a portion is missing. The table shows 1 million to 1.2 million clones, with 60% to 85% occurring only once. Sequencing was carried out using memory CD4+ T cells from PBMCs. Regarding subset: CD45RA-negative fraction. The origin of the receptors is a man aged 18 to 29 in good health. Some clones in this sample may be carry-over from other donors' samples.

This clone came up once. CDR3 sequence (DNA): TGTGCCAGCAGCGGGAGGGGGCTAGCGGGCTCCTACAATGAGCAGTTCTTC. Amino acids: CASSGRGLAGSYNEQFF. This rearrangement joins TRBV7-2 to TRBJ2-1; possibly TRBD2 for D (8 bases). The V end lost 5 bases, the J end lost 0 bases, and 17 bases lay between the germline ends. CDR1 SGHTA and CDR2 FQGNSA come from the germline V gene. The CDR3 consists of 17 residues.

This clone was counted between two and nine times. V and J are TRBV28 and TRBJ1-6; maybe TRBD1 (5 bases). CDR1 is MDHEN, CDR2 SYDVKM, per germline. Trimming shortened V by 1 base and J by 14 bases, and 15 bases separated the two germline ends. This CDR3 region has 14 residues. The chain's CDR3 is CASSLYGADKTLHF. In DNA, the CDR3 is TGTGCCAGCAGTTTATATGGGGCGGACAAAACCCTCCACTTT.

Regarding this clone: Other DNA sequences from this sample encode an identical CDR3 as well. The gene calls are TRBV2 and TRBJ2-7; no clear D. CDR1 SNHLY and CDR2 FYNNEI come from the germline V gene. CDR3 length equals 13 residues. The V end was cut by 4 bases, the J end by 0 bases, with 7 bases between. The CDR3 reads CASSGGISYEQYF. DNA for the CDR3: TGTGCCAGCAGTGGTGGGATCTCCTACGAGCAGTACTTC.

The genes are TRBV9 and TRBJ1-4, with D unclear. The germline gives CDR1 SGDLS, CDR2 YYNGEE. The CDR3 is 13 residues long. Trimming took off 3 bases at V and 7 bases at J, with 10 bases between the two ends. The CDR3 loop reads CASSDEAGEKLFF. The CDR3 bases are TGTGCCAGCAGCGACGAGGCCGGTGAAAAACTGTTTTTT.

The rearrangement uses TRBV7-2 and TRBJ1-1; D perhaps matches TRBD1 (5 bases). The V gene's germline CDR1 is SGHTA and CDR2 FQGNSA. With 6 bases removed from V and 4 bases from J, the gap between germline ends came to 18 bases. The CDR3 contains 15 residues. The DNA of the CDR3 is TGTGCCAGCAGTCTCCTCGGGGCCCCGAGCACTGAAGCTTTCTTT. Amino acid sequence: CASSLLGAPSTEAFF. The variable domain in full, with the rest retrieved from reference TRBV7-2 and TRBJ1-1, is GAGVSQSPSNKVTEKGKDVELRCDPISGHTALYWYRQSLGQGLEFLIYFQGNSAPDKSGLPSDRFSAERTGGSVSTLTIQRTQQEDSAVYLCASSLLGAPSTEAFFGQGTRLTVV.

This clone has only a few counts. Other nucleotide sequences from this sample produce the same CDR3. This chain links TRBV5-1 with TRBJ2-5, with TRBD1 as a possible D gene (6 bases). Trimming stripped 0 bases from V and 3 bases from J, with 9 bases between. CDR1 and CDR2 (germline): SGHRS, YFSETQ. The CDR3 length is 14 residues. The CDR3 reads CASSLGSGEETQYF. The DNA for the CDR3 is TGCGCCAGCAGCTTGGGCTCAGGGGAAGAGACCCAGTACTTC.

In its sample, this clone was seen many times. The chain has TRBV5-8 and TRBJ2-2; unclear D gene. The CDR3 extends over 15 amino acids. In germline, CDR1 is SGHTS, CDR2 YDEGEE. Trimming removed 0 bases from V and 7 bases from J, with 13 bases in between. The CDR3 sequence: CASSLVRISNGELFF. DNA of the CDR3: TGTGCCAGCAGCTTGGTCCGAATATCCAACGGGGAGCTGTTTTTT.

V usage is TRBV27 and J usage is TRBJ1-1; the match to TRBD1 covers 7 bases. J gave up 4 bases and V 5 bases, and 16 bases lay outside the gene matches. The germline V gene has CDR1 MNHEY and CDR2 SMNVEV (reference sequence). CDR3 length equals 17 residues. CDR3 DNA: TGTGCCAGCAGTCATCAGACAGGGCTGCTTCGGGGCACTGAAGCTTTCTTT. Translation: CASSHQTGLLRGTEAFF.

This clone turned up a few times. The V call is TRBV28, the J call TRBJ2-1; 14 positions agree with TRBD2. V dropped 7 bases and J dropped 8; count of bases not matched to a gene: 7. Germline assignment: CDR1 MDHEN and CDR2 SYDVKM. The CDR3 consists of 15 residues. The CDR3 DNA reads TGTGCCAGCATCACCGGGACTAGCGGGAGTCATGAGCAGTTCTTC. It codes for CASITGTSGSHEQFF.

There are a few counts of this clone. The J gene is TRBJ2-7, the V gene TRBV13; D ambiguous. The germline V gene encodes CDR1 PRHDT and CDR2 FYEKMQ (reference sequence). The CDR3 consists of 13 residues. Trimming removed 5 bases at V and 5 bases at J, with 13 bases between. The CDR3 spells CASSTPKRNEQYF. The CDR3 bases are TGTGCCAGCAGCACCCCCAAAAGGAACGAGCAGTACTTC.

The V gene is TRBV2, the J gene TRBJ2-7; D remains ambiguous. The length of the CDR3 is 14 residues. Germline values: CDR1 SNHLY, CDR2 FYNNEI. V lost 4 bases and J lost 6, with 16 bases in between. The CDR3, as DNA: TGTGCCAGCAGTGCTGATAATTGGTTCGTCGAGCAGTACTTC. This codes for CASSADNWFVEQYF.

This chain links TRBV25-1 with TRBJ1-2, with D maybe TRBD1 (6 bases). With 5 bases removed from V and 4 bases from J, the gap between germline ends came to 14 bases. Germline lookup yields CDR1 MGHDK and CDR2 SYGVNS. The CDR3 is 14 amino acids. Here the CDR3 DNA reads TGTGCCAGCAGTCGAATAGGGGGAGGCTATGGCTACACCTTC. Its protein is CASSRIGGGYGYTF.

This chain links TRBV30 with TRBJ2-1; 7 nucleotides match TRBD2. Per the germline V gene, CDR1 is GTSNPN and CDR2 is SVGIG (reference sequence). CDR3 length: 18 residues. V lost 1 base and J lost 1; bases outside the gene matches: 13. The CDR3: CAWSDMSGRAASYNEQFF. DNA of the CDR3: TGTGCCTGGAGTGATATGTCGGGGAGGGCCGCTTCCTACAATGAGCAGTTCTTC. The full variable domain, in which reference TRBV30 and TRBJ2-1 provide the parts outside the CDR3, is SQTIHQWPATLVQPVGSPLSLECTVEGTSNPNLYWYRQAAGRGLQLLFYSVGIGQISSEVPQNLSASRPQDRQFILSSKKLLLSDSGFYLCAWSDMSGRAASYNEQFFGPGTRLTVL.

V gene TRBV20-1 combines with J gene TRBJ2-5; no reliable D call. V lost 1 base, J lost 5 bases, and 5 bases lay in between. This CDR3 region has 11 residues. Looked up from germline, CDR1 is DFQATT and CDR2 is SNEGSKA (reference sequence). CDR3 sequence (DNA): TGCAGTGCTAGAGCGCTCGAGACCCAGTACTTC. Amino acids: CSARALETQYF.

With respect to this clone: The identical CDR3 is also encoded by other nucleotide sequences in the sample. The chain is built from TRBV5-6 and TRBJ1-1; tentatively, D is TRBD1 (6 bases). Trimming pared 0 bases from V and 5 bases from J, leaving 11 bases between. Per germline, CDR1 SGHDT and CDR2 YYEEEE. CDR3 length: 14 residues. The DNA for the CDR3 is TGTGCCAGCAGCTTGGGAACAGGGAAAACTGAAGCTTTCTTT. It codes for CASSLGTGKTEAFF.

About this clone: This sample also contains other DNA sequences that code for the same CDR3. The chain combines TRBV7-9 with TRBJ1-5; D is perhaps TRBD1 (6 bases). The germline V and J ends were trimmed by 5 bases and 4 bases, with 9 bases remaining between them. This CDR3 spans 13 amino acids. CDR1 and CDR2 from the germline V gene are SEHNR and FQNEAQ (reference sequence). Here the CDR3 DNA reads TGTGCCAGCAGCCAAGGGGGGAATCAGCCCCAGCATTTT. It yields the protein CASSQGGNQPQHF.

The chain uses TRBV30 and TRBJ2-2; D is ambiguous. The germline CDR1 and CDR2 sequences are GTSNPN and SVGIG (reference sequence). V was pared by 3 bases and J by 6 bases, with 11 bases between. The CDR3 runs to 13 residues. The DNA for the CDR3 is TGTGCCTGGAGGGCCCTTCAGGCCGGGGAGCTGTTTTTT. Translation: CAWRALQAGELFF.

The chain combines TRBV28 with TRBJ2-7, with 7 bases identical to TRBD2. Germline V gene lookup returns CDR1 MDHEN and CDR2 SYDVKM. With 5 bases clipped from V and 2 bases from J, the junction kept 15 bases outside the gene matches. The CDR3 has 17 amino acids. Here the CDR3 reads CASSTLLLLAEPYEQYF. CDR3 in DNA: TGTGCCAGCAGTACCCTCCTCCTGCTAGCGGAGCCCTACGAGCAGTACTTC.

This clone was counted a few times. CDR3 DNA: TGTGCCAGCAGCTCGAACACCGCGAACACTGAAGCTTTCTTT. It specifies CASSSNTANTEAFF. The chain uses TRBV9 and TRBJ1-1; no definite D call. Germline CDR1 is SGDLS and CDR2 is YYNGEE. The CDR3 sequence is 14 residues long. V gave up 4 bases and J gave up 1 base, with 11 bases separating them.

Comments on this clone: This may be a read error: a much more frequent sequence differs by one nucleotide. DNA of the CDR3: TGTGCCAGCAGTCCCCCCGGATATACTGAAGCTTTCTTT. Protein product: CASSPPGYTEAFF. The gene calls are TRBV6-1 and TRBJ1-1, with no clear D. The germline CDR1 and CDR2 sequences are MNHNS and SASEGT. The CDR3 runs to 13 residues. Trimming left V 5 bases short and J 5 bases short, with 12 bases between.

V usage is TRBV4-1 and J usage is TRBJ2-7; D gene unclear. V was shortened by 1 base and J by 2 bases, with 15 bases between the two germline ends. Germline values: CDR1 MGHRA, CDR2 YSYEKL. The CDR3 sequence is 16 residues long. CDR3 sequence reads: CASSQAASGRPYEQYF. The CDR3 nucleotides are TGCGCCAGCAGCCAAGCCGCTAGTGGCAGACCCTACGAGCAGTACTTC.

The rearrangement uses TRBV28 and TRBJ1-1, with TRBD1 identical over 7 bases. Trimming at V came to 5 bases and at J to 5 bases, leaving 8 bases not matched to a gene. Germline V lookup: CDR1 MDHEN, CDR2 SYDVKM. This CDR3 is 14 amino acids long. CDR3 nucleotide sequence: TGTGCCAGCAGTGGGGGTGACAGGGCAACTGAAGCTTTCTTT. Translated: CASSGGDRATEAFF.

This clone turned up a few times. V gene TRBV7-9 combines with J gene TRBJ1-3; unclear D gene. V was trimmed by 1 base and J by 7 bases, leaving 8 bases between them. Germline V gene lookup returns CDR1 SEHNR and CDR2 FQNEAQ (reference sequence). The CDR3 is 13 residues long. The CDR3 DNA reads TGTGCCAGCAGCTTAGGGTTCGGGAACACCATATATTTT. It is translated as CASSLGFGNTIYF.

The DNA of the CDR3 is TGTGCCAGCAGCTTAGATTCTAAGCGGGGAGCCTACGAGCAGTACTTC. Its protein is CASSLDSKRGAYEQYF. This chain uses TRBV11-2 with TRBJ2-7, with 7 bases lining up with TRBD2. Trimming took 0 bases from V and 2 from J; bases not matched to a gene: 7. Germline V CDR1 and CDR2: SGHAT, FQNNGV. The CDR3 extends over 16 amino acids.

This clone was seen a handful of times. CDR3 loop: CASSEHIGYGYTF. In DNA form, the CDR3 reads TGTGCCAGCAGCGAGCATATAGGATATGGCTACACCTTC. The chain joins TRBV9 to TRBJ1-2; D unclear. Germline assignment: CDR1 SGDLS and CDR2 YYNGEE. The ends were cut back, 3 bases at V and 5 bases at J, with 11 bases in the middle. The CDR3 sequence is 13 residues long.

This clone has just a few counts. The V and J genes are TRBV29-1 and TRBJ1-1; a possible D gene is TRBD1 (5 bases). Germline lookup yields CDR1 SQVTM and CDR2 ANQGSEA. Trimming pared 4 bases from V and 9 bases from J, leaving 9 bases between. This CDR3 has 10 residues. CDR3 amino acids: CSVGQGKAFF. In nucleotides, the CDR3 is TGCAGCGTTGGCCAGGGAAAAGCTTTCTTT.